This T cell receptor (beta chain) was observed in a study of blood T cell repertoires in COVID-19. Using immunoSEQ multiplex PCR, the repertoire was profiled, and TCRdb retains in-frame clones only, with some absent. The sample contains under 200,000 clones, 80% to 85% of which appear only once. The germline V and J ends were trimmed by 4 bases and 1 base, with 11 bases remaining between them. The CDR3 sequence is 15 residues long. Germline V CDR1 and CDR2: MGHDK, SYGVNS. V gene TRBV25-1 combines with J gene TRBJ1-5; TRBD1 might be the D (6 bases). The TCR was taken from a human donor with acute or convalescent COVID-19. The donor label of this sample is uncertain. Sequenced input: peripheral blood. CDR3 sequence: CASSASGQSNQPQHF. In nucleotides, the CDR3 is TGTGCCAGCAGTGCCTCCGGACAGAGCAATCAGCCCCAGCATTTT.